This TCR beta chain was recorded in a study of T cell changes during pregnancy in multiple sclerosis. Repertoires were generated with immunoSEQ multiplex PCR, while TCRdb's copy carries only in-frame clones and drops some. The sample lists around 100,000 clones; 92% were seen once. Sequencing used peripheral blood, obtained after pregnancy. The TCR originated in a female donor with multiple sclerosis, enrolled in a pregnancy study.

The CDR3 region is CASSREGKNIQYF. CDR3 DNA sequence: TGTGCCAGTTCTAGGGAGGGGAAAAACATTCAGTACTTC. The rearrangement joins TRBV2 to TRBJ2-4; 7 positions agree with TRBD2. CDR3 length: 13 residues. CDR1 and CDR2 from the germline V gene are SNHLY and FYNNEI. Trimming took 9 bases from V and 4 from J; bases not matched to a gene: 6.